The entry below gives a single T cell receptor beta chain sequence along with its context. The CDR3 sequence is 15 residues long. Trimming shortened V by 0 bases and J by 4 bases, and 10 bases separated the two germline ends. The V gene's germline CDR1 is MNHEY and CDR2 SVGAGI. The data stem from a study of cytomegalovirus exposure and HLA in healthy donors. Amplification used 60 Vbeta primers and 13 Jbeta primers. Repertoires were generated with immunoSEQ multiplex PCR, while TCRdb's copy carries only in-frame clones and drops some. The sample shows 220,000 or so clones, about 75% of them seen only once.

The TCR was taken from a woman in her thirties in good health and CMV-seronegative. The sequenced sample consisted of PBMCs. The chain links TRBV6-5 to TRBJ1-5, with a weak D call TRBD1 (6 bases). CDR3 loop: CASSYSGQGNQPQHF. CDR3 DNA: TGTGCCAGCAGTTACTCAGGGCAGGGGAATCAGCCCCAGCATTTT.